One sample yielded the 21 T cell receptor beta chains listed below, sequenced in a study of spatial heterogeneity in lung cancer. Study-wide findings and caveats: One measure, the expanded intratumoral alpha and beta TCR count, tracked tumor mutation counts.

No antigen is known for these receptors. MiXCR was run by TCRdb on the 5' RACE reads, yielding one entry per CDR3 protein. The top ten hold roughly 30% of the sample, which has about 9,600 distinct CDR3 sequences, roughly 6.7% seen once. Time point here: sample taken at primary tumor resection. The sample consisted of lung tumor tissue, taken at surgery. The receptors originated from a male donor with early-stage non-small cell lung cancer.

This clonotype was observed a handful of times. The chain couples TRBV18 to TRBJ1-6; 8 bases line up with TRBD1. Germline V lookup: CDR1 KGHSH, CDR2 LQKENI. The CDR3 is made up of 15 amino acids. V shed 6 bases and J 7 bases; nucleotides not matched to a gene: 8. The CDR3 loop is CASSRGTGENSPLHF. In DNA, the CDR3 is TGTGCCAGCTCTCGGGGGACAGGTGAAAATTCACCCCTCCACTTT.

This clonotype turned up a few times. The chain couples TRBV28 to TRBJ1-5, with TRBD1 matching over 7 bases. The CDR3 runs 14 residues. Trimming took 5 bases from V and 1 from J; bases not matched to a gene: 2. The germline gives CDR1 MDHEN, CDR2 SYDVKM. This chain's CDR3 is CASSPGGSNQPQHF. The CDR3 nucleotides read TGTGCCAGCAGTCCAGGGGGAAGCAATCAGCCCCAGCATTTT.

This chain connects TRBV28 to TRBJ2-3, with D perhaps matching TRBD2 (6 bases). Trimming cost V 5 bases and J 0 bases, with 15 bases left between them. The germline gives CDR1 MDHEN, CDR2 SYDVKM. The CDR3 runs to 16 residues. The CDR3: CASSPPLAASTDTQYF. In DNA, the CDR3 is TGTGCCAGCAGTCCCCCACTAGCAGCTAGCACAGATACGCAGTATTTT.

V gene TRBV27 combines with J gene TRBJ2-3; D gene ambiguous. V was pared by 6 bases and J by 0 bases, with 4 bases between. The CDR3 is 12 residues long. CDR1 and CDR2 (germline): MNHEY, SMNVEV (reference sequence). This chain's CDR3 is CASRGSTDTQYF. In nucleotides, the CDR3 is TGTGCCAGCAGGGGAAGCACAGATACGCAGTATTTT.

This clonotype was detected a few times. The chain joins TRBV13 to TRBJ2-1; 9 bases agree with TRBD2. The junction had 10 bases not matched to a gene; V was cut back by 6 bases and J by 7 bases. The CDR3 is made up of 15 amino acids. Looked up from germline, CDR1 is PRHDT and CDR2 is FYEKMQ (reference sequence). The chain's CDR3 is CASRARGGAQNEQFF. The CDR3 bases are TGTGCCAGCAGAGCGCGGGGGGGGGCACAGAATGAGCAGTTCTTC.

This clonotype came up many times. The DNA for the CDR3 is TGTGCCAGCAGAACACTGGGGGCTGGCTATGGCTACACCTTC. Translated: CASRTLGAGYGYTF. The J gene is TRBJ1-2, the V gene TRBV5-6; possibly TRBD1 for D (6 bases). The CDR3 runs to 14 residues. V lost 5 bases and J 4 bases, leaving 15 bases between the germline ends. Germline V CDR1 and CDR2: SGHDT, YYEEEE.

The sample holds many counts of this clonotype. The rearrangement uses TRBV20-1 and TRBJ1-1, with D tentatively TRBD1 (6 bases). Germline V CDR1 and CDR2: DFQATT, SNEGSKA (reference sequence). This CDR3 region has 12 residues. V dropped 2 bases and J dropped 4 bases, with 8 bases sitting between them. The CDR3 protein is CSARSGATEAFF. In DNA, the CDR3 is TGCAGTGCTAGATCAGGGGCCACTGAAGCTTTCTTT.

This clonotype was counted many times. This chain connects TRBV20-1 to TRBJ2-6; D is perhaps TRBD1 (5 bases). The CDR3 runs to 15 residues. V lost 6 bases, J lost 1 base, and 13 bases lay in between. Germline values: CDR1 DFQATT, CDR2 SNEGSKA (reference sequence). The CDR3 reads CSAPLPGSGANVLTF. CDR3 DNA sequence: TGCAGTGCCCCCCTCCCAGGGTCTGGGGCCAACGTCCTGACTTTC.

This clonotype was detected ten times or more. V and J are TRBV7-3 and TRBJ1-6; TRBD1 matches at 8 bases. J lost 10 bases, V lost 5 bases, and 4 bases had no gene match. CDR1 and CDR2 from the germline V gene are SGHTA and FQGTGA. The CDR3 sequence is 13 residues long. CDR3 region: CASSKTGESPLHF. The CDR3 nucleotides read TGTGCCAGCAGCAAGACAGGGGAATCACCCCTCCACTTT.

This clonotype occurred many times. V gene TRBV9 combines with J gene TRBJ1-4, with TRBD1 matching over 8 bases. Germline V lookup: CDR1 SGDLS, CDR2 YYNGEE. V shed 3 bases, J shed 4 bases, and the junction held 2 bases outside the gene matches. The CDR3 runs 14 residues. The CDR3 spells CASSGTGYNEKLFF. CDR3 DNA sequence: TGTGCCAGCAGCGGGACAGGGTATAATGAAAAACTGTTTTTT.

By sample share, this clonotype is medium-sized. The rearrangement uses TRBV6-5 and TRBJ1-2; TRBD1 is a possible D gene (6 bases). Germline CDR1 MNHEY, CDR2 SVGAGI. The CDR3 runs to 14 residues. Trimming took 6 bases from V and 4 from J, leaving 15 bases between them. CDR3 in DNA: TGTGCCAGCAGACTGAACCGGGACATCTATGGCTACACCTTC. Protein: CASRLNRDIYGYTF.

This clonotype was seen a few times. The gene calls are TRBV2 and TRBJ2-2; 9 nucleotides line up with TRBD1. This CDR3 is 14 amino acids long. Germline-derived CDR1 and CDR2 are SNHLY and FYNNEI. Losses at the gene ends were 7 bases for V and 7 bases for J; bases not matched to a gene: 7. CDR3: CASKGTGSSGELFF. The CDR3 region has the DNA TGTGCCAGCAAAGGGACAGGGTCGAGCGGGGAGCTGTTTTTT.

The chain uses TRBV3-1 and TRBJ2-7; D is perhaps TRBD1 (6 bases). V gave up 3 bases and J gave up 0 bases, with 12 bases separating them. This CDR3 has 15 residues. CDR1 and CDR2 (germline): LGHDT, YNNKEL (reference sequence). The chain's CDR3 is CASSQPGHGSYEQYF. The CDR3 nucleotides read TGTGCCAGCAGCCAGCCGGGACACGGCTCCTACGAGCAGTACTTC.

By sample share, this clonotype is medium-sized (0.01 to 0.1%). The CDR3: CASSQAQPRGTQYF. The DNA for the CDR3 is TGTGCCAGCAGCCAAGCCCAGCCGCGGGGTACGCAGTATTTT. This chain links TRBV3-1 with TRBJ2-3; D is possibly TRBD2 (6 bases). The CDR3 covers 14 residues. With 1 base removed from V and 8 bases from J, the gap between germline ends came to 13 bases. Per germline, CDR1 LGHDT and CDR2 YNNKEL (reference sequence).

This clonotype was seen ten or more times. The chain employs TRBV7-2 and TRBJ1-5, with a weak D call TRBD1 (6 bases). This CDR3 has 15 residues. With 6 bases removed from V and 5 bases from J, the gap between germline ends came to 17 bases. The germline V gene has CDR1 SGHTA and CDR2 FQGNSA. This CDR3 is CASSPGGRRDQPQHF. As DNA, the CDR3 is TGTGCCAGCAGTCCCGGGGGGCGTAGGGATCAGCCCCAGCATTTT.

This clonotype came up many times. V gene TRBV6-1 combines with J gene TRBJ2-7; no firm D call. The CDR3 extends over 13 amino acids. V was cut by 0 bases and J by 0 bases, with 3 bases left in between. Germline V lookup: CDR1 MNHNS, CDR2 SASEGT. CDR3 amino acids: CASSEAASYEQYF. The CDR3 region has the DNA TGTGCCAGCAGTGAAGCAGCCTCCTACGAGCAGTACTTC.

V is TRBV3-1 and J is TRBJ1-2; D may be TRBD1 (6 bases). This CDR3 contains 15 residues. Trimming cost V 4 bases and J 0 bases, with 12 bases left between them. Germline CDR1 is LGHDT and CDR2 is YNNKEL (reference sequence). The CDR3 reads CASSPTPGANYGYTF. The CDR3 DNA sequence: TGTGCCAGCAGCCCTACACCAGGGGCTAACTATGGCTACACCTTC.

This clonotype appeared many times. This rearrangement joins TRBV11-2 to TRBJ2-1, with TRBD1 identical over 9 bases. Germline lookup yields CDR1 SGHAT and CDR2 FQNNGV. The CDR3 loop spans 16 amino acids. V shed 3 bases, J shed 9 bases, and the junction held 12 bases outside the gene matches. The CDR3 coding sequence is TGTGCCAGCAGCTTCAGAACAGGGGGCGGGGGTAGTGAGCAGTTCTTC. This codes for CASSFRTGGGGSEQFF.

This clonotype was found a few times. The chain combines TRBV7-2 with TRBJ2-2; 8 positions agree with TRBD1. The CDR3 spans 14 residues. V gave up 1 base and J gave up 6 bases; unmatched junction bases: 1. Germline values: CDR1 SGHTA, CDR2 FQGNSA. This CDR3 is CASSLGTGSGELFF. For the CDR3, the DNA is TGTGCCAGCAGCTTAGGGACAGGGTCCGGGGAGCTGTTTTTT.

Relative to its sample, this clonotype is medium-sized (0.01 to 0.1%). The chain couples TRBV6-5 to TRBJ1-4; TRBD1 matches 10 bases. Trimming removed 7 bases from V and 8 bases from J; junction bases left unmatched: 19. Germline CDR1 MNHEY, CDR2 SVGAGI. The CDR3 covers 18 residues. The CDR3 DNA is TGTGCCAGCACTCCCGAATGGGACAGGGGCTCCATAGGCGAAAAACTGTTTTTT. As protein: CASTPEWDRGSIGEKLFF.

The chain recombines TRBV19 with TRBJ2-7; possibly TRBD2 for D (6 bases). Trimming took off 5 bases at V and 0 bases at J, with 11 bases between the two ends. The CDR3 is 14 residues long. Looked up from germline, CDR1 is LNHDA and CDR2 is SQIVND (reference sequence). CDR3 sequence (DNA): TGTGCCAGTAGTGGAGGGCCCTTCTCCTACGAGCAGTACTTC. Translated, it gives CASSGGPFSYEQYF.